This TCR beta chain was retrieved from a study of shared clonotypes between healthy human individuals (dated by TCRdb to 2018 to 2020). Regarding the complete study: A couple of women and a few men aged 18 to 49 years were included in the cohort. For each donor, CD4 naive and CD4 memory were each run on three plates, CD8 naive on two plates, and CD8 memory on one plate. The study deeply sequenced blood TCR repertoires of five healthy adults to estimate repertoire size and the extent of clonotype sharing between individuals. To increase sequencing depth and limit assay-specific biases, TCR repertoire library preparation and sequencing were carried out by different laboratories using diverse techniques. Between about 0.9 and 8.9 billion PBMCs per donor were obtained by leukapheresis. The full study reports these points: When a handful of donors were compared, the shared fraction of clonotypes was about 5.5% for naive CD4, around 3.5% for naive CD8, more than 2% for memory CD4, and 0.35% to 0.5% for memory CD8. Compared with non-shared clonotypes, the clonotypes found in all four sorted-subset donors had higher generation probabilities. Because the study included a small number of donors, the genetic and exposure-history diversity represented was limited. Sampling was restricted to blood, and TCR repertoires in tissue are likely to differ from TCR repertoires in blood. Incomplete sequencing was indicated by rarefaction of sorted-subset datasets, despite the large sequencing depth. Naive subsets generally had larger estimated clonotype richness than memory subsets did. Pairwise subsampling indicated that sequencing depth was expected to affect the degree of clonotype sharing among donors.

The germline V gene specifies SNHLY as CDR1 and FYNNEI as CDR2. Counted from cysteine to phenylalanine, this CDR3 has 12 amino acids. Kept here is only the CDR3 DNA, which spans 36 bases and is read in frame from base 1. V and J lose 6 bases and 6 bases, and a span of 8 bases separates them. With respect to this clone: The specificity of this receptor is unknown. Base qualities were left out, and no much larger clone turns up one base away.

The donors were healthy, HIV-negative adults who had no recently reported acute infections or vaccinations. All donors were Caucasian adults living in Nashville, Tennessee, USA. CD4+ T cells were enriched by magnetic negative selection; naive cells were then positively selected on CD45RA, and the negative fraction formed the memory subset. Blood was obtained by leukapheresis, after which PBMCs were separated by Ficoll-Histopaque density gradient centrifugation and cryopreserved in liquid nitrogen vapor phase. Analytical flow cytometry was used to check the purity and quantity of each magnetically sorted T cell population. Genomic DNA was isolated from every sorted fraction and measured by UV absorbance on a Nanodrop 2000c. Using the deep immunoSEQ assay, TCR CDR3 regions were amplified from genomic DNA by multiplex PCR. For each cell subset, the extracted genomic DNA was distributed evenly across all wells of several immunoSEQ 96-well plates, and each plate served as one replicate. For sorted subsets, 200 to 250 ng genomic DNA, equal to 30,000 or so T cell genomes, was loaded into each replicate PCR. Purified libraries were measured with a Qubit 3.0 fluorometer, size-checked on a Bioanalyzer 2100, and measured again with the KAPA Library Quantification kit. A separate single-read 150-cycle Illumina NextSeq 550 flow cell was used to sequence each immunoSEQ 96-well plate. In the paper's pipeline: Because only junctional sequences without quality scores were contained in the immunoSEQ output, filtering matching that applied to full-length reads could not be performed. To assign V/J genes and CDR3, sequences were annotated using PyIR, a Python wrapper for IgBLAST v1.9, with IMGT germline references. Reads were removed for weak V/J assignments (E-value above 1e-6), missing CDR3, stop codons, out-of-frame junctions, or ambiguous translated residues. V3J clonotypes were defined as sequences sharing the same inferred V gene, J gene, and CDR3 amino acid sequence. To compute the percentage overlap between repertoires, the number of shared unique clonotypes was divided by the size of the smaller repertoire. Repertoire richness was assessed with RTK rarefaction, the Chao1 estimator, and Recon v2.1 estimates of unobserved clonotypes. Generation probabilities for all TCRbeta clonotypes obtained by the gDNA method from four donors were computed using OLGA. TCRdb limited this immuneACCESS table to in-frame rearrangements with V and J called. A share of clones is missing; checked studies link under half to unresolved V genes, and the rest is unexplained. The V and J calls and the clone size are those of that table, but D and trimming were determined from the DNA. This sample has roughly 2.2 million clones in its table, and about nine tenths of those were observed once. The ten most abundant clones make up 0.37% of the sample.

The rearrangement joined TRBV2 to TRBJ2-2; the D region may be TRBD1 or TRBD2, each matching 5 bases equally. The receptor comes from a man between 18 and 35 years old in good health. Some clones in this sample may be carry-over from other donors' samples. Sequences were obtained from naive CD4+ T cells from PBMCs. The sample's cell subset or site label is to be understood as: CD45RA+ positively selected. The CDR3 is CASRGESGELFF. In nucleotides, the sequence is TGTGCCAGCAGGGGGGAGTCCGGGGAGCTGTTTTTT.